This entry is about one TCR beta chain. Its antigen is currently unknown. The CDR3 sequence is 14 residues long. The germline CDR1 and CDR2 sequences are SGHDT and YYEEEE. V gave up 9 bases and J gave up 4 bases, with 19 bases separating them. This specimen belongs to a study of STAT5B mutations in CD4+ large granular lymphocyte leukemia. General study findings and limits: Main leukemic clonotypes were patient-specific, but roughly 26% appeared at low frequency elsewhere. TRBV06-family usage was enriched in top patient clones (8/27) versus controls (2/35). Patient CD4-sorted repertoires looked more clonal than healthy CD4+ repertoires, even without putative leukemic clones.

The survey-level immunoSEQ assay was used. Method: immunoSEQ multiplex PCR; TCRdb's copy keeps in-frame clones and lacks some. The table records 35,000 to 40,000 clones, 75% to 85% of them present only once. Sequences were obtained from CD4+ T cells from blood buffy coats. The source of this sequence is a human donor in good health. The V call is TRBV5-6, the J call TRBJ1-2; D unclear. The CDR3 reads CATDRRDWSYGYTF. CDR3 DNA: TGTGCCACGGACCGAAGAGACTGGTCCTATGGCTACACCTTC. The variable domain in full, completed from reference TRBV5-6 and TRBJ1-2, reads DAGVTQSPTHLIKTRGQQVTLRCSPKSGHDTVSWYQQALGQGPQFIFQYYEEEERQRGNFPDRFSGHQFPNYSSELNVNALLLGDSALYLCATDRRDWSYGYTFGSGTRLTVV.